This record concerns one T cell receptor beta chain sequence. There is no known antigen for this receptor. No much larger clone exists at a distance of one base, and base qualities are not known. The data are from a study of post-analysis software for immune sequencing data (dated by TCRdb to the mid-2010s). Describing the broader study: Disease courses on record covered relapsing-remitting, secondary progressive and progressive-relapsing multiple sclerosis, though some patients had no subtype annotation. A subset of samples was prepared in parallel using single-end sample barcoding, then pooled and co-amplified after Illumina adapter ligation. The patient repertoires were set against eleven to twelve previously published healthy control repertoires from donors whose ages ranged from about 6 to 25 years.

TCR beta repertoires were profiled from peripheral blood of over 10 young patients with multiple sclerosis to demonstrate the VDJtools post-analysis software. The patients with multiple sclerosis were children and adolescents between roughly 6 and 15 years of age. The library was built by means of PCR. TCRdb shows the sequencer as Illumina HiSeq 2500. To reduce PCR and sequencing biases, unique molecular identifiers were built into the TCR beta cDNA libraries. Roughly 0.5 million cDNA molecules were obtained per 1 to 10 million input T cells, so each molecule approximated one T cell. The patient libraries were prepared and sequenced with the same protocol used for the earlier healthy control dataset. Samples belonging to the same batch were prepared together, multiplexed and sequenced on a shared HiSeq lane. The study's processing was this. Raw barcoded reads were processed with MIGEC, and single-read molecular identifier groups were discarded before consensus assembly and CDR3 extraction. Clonotype tables were post-analysed with VDJtools, and diversity was normalized by down-sampling all datasets to the smallest sample size. To correct batch-related cross-sample contamination, repertoire overlap clustering matched CDR3 amino acid sequences but not nucleotide sequences. TCRdb applied fastp at Q25 and MiXCR to the public reads, then kept only in-frame beta chains. Rows with one shared CDR3 protein collapse into an entry with the most common genes and DNA. These V and J calls originate from TCRdb's pipeline instead of the authors' own analysis. This sample has hundreds of thousands of distinct CDR3 sequences in its table, and 55% to 60% of those were observed once. Approximately 11% of the sample rests with the top ten.

Overall study outcomes, separate from this receptor: The control group was slightly older than the multiple sclerosis patient group. Significantly lower normalized Chao1 diversity was found in multiple sclerosis patients than in controls, suggesting substantial peripheral T-cell clonal expansion. Four to six TRBV segments, including TRBV5-6, TRBV5-1 and TRBV20-1, were significantly more frequent in patients than controls. When samples were clustered directly using the F measure, samples prepared in the same batch co-clustered strongly, which prompted a batch-effect correction.

CDR1 SGHAT and CDR2 FQNNGV were looked up in the germline V gene. The CDR3 contains 12 residues, cysteine and phenylalanine counted. Just the 36-base CDR3 DNA is kept, in frame starting at base 1. Trimming at the junction amounts to 1 base on V and 9 bases on J, and the germline ends lie 7 bases apart. Input material: blood. The clonotype was recovered from a girl aged 2-15 years with multiple sclerosis. The sequence links TRBV11-2 to TRBJ2-1, with the D gene not clear enough to name. The CDR3 reads CASSLVPSEQFF. Here is the DNA: TGTGCCAGCAGCTTAGTGCCTAGTGAGCAGTTCTTC.